This T cell receptor (beta chain) was documented in a study of shared clonotypes between healthy human individuals. As for the study in general: Researchers assigned three CD4 naive, three CD4 memory, two CD8 naive and one CD8 memory plate to each donor.

The CDR3 spans 17 residues. Trimming at V came to 4 bases and at J to 4 bases, leaving 6 bases not matched to a gene. Germline V gives CDR1 SGHRS, CDR2 YFSETQ. Healthy HIV-negative adults without recent acute infections or vaccinations served as donors. CD4+ cells yielded CD45RA+ naive and CD45RA-negative memory subsets. The DNA input per sorted-subset replicate PCR was roughly 0.2 ug, corresponding to around 30,000 T cell genomes. Repertoires were generated with immunoSEQ multiplex PCR, while TCRdb's copy carries only in-frame clones and drops some. This table holds about 2.3 million clones, approximately 95% found once.

The chain joins TRBV5-1 to TRBJ2-1; 15 positions match TRBD2. The sequenced sample was naive CD4+ T cells from PBMCs. As for subset: CD45RA+ positively selected. The TCR comes from a man aged 18 to 30 in good health. Some clones in this sample may be carry-over from other donors' samples. The CDR3 nucleotides are TGCGCCAGCAGCACCGGACTAGCGGGAGGGGTTTACAATGAGCAGTTCTTC. It translates to CASSTGLAGGVYNEQFF.